This TCR beta chain was sequenced in a study of response to subunit inactivated influenza vaccine (dated by TCRdb to 2017 to 2018). For context, the study as a whole: Deep quantitative T cell receptor repertoire profiling was used in the study to track responses to a trivalent subunit inactivated influenza vaccine. The study at large found these results: The authors proposed that each seasonal influenza vaccination may bring in only a limited number of new T cells.

CDR1 and CDR2 are read off the germline V gene as ENHRY and SYGVKD. Including the terminal cysteine and phenylalanine, the CDR3 comprises 15 residues. The read is trimmed to its CDR3 DNA, 45 bases read in frame from base 1. Libraries were made using RT-PCR. Sequencing took place on an Illumina HiSeq 2500. The raw public data were reprocessed by TCRdb itself: fastp quality trimming at Q25, MiXCR clonotype calling, in-frame beta chains only. For every CDR3 protein sequence, its rows merge into one entry that carries the most common genes and DNA. The sample data list hundreds of thousands of distinct CDR3 sequences, and about 10% of these were observed just once. Together, the top ten hold approximately 10% of the sample. Remarks on this clonotype: Its antigen is currently not known. One junction end disagrees with the germline gene, perhaps due to a read error.

These data were also filed under a second study, of T cells expressing NK-cell markers. Drawing on the second study: 5'RACE template switching, by which a universal primer site and unique molecular identifiers were added, was used to make TCR beta cDNA libraries. TCR beta-chain repertoires were profiled in sorted CD3+CD56+NKG2C+, CD3+CD56+NKG2C- and CD3+CD56-NKG2C+ T-cell subsets from fewer than 10 donors. Seven of the eight sequenced donors were HCMV-seropositive and one was HCMV-seronegative. To restrict sorting to alphabetaTCR-expressing T cells, an anti-gammadeltaTCR antibody was added in several experiments. In over 5 donors, the dominant CD3+CD56+NKG2C+ clonotypes were among the top 10 CD8+ clonotypes and accounted for roughly 1.0-8% of CD8+ T cells. Those dominant clonotypes were again the most abundant among CD3+CD56-NKG2C+ cells in a handful of donors, at 28.3-60.1%. Whether the expanded NKG2C-expressing T cell clones were specific for HCMV antigens remained unclear. The eight sequenced donors were randomly selected healthy volunteers, three men and five women. A commercial ELISA kit detecting HCMV-specific IgG in serum was used to determine HCMV serostatus. Peripheral blood mononuclear cells were isolated from blood by Ficoll density gradient centrifugation. For about six donors, bulk peripheral blood T-cell repertoires were additionally sequenced from unsorted PBMC. Priming for cDNA synthesis came from the TCR beta constant segment, and two successive PCR amplification steps followed. The libraries were sequenced on Illumina HiSeq 2000/2500, MiSeq or NextSeq, producing 2 x 150 bp reads. MIGEC handled demultiplexing of the reads and grouping by UMI, while MiTCR was used to assemble and quantify clonotypes. To exclude erroneous sequences, any TCR cDNA sequence not supported by at least two reads was discarded. The tcR package was used for downstream repertoire analysis, and clonotypes were matched between fractions using CDR3 nucleotide sequence together with V segment. VDJmatch was used to annotate antigen specificity against VDJdb, with one amino acid substitution in CDR3 allowed.

This TCR was recovered from a man aged 45 to 65 who received an inactivated influenza vaccine. Donor details come from another sample of the same person, matched by shared clones. This receptor chain uses TRBV10-3 and TRBJ2-1, and 9 bases in between align with TRBD2. Sequences were derived from PBMCs from blood, sampled on the day of vaccination. The nucleotides are TGTGCCGTCAGCGGGGGGTCAGGACTTTACAATGAGCAGTTCTTC. Its coded protein is CAVSGGSGLYNEQFF.